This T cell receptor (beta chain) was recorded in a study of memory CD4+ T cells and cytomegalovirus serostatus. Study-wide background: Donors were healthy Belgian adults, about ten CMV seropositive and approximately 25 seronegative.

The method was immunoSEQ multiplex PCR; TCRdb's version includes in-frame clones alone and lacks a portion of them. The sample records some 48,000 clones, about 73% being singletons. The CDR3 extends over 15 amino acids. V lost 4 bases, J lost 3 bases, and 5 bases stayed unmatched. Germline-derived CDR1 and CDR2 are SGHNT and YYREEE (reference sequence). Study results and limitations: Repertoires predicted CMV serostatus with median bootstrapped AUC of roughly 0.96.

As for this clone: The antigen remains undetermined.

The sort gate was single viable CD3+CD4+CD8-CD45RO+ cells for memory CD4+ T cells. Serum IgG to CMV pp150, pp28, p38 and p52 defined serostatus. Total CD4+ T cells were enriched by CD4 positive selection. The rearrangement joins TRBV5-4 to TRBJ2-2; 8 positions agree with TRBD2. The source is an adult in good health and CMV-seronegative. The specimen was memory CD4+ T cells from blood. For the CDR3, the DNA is TGTGCCAGCAGCCCAATTAGCGGGGACACCGGGGAGCTGTTTTTT. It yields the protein CASSPISGDTGELFF.